One and the same sample provided the 8 T cell receptor beta chains below, sequenced in a study of human T cells and chemical hapten exposure. The time point: patch test 3, about 24 weeks after DPC sensitization. Treatment specified: therapeutic diphenylcyclopropenone sensitization with weekly scalp DPC. Unfractionated whole blood yielded the extracted total RNA. TCRdb independently ran MiXCR on the RACE reads; one entry per CDR3 protein. The data show fewer than 50,000 distinct CDR3 sequences, 8% to 9.5% seen once. The sequencing here drew on whole blood, taken in connection with sensitization to the hapten diphenylcyclopropenone (DPC). These TCRs come from a man aged 50 or older with alopecia areata. Some clones in this sample may be carry-over from other donors' samples.

This clonotype has at least ten counts. The chain joins TRBV29-1 to TRBJ2-3; no firm D call. The CDR3 runs 12 residues. The V end was cut by 5 bases, the J end by 3 bases, with 9 bases between. Per germline, CDR1 SQVTM and CDR2 ANQGSEA. This chain's CDR3 is CSVYSGTDTQYF. CDR3 DNA: TGCAGCGTTTACTCTGGGACAGATACGCAGTATTTT.

The J gene is TRBJ2-3, the V gene TRBV7-2; 10 positions agree with TRBD2. V shed 5 bases, J shed 2 bases, and the junction held 7 bases outside the gene matches. The CDR3 is 16 residues long. Germline CDR1 reads SGHTA; CDR2 reads FQGNSA. CDR3 sequence: CASSITGTSDTDTQYF. The CDR3 DNA is TGTGCCAGCAGCATTACCGGGACTAGCGACACAGATACGCAGTATTTT.

This clonotype was seen at least ten times. The V call is TRBV5-1, the J call TRBJ2-7; TRBD2 is a possible D gene (6 bases). The germline V and J ends were trimmed by 4 bases and 7 bases, with 12 bases remaining between them. The germline V gene encodes CDR1 SGHRS and CDR2 YFSETQ. The CDR3 covers 12 residues. The CDR3 here is CASSEVSGEQYF. The CDR3 bases are TGCGCCAGCAGCGAGGTTAGCGGTGAGCAGTACTTC. The whole variable domain, filled in from reference TRBV5-1 and TRBJ2-7, reads KAGVTQTPRYLIKTRGQQVTLSCSPISGHRSVSWYQQTPGQGLQFLFEYFSETQRNKGNFPGRFSGRQFSNSRSEMNVSTLELGDSALYLCASSEVSGEQYFGPGTRLTVT.

This clonotype was detected ten times or more. The chain links TRBV12-3 or TRBV12-4 to TRBJ2-3; maybe TRBD2 (6 bases). This CDR3 is 15 amino acids long. V lost 2 bases to trimming and J lost 0 bases, with 9 bases between them. The CDR3 loop reads CASSLRDSSTDTQYF. CDR3 coding DNA: TGTGCCAGCAGTTTACGGGACTCTAGCACAGATACGCAGTATTTT.

This clonotype was observed many times. The chain carries TRBV29-1 and TRBJ2-5, with D perhaps TRBD2 (6 bases). Trimming removed 6 bases at V and 1 base at J, with 15 bases between. This CDR3 has 14 amino acids. In germline, CDR1 is SQVTM, CDR2 ANQGSEA. In DNA form, the CDR3 reads TGCAGCGTGACGGGATCCGGGGGCCAAGAGACCCAGTACTTC. Amino acids: CSVTGSGGQETQYF.

V is TRBV29-1 and J is TRBJ2-3, with 9 bases aligning to TRBD1. The J segment lost 4 bases and the V segment lost 6 bases, leaving 5 bases of the junction unmatched. In germline, CDR1 is SQVTM, CDR2 ANQGSEA. This CDR3 comprises 13 residues. CDR3 in DNA: TGCAGCGTGGGGACAGGGAAAGCAGATACGCAGTATTTT. This codes for CSVGTGKADTQYF.

This clonotype was seen only a few times. The V call is TRBV28, the J call TRBJ2-5; TRBD1 might be the D (6 bases). The CDR3 consists of 15 residues. The ends were cut back, 6 bases at V and 6 bases at J, with 20 bases in the middle. Germline CDR1 MDHEN, CDR2 SYDVKM. CDR3 in amino acids: CASSPTGIPGKTQYF. The CDR3 DNA reads TGTGCCAGCAGCCCGACAGGTATCCCTGGGAAGACCCAGTACTTC.

This clonotype appeared many times. The chain uses TRBV5-1 and TRBJ1-5; maybe TRBD1 (5 bases). The ends were cut back, 0 bases at V and 7 bases at J, with 14 bases in the middle. This CDR3 is 15 amino acids long. Per the germline V gene, CDR1 is SGHRS and CDR2 is YFSETQ. The DNA of the CDR3 is TGCGCCAGCAGCTTGGTGTCAGGGATCGACCAGCCCCAGCATTTT. Residues: CASSLVSGIDQPQHF.